This T cell receptor beta chain was obtained from a study of blood T cells in healthy people across ages. Germline V gene data show CDR1 as SEHNR and CDR2 as FQNEAQ (reference sequence). The length of the CDR3 is 14 residues. PCR was performed a second time for roughly 7 to 11 cycles using a sample-barcoded 5' primer and a J-beta primer mix. Each CDR3 protein gets one entry after TCRdb re-called the 5' RACE reads with MiXCR. The table has about 1.5 million distinct CDR3 sequences, roughly two fifths seen once; the top ten hold 4%. The sequence was obtained from a young woman in good health. Sequences were obtained from blood. The rearrangement joins TRBV7-9 to TRBJ2-5; TRBD2 matches 11 bases. The J call may not be correct, given that the DNA end is closer to TRBJ2-1. Written as DNA, the CDR3 is TGTGCCAGCAGCGGGACTAGCGGACAGGAGACCCAGTTCTTC. It translates to CASSGTSGQETQFF.